The entry below gives a single TCR beta chain sequence along with its context. This clonotype came up many times. The specificity of this receptor is unknown. No base qualities exist here, and no much larger clone lies one base off it. TCRdb names Illumina NovaSeq 6000 as the instrument used. TCRalpha and TCRbeta cDNA libraries were constructed by 5'RACE with constant-segment primers, with sample barcodes and unique molecular identifiers being introduced. Trizol reagent was used to extract RNA from every sample. Libraries were amplified in two PCR steps, with a second sample barcode and Illumina TruSeq adapters added in the second step. Sequencing of libraries was performed on an Illumina NovaSeq with 2 x 150 bp paired-end reads. Under the source paper's analysis protocol: The reads were demultiplexed and collapsed into UMI-guided consensus sequences using migec v1.2.7. Using mixcr v2.1.11, UMI consensuses were aligned to TRA and TRB V and J templates and then assembled into clonotypes. A clonotype was counted as expanded or contracted only when both edgeR and NoisET called the clonotype significant, with the noise models trained on biological replicates. For edgeR calls, a false discovery rate-adjusted p below 0.01 and a log2 fold-change threshold of 1 were applied. As an exploratory analysis of dynamics, max-normalized trajectories of the 1000 most abundant clonotypes were examined with PCA combined with hierarchical clustering. Separately sequenced CD4+ and CD8+ repertoires were used to assign a CD4 or CD8 phenotype to each responding clone. TCRdb itself trimmed the public reads at Q25 with fastp, ran MiXCR and retained productive beta chains. Rows merge per CDR3 protein into single entries with the most common DNA and genes. TCRdb's processing, not the authors', yielded these V and J calls. The sample yields around 200,000 distinct CDR3 sequences; around 25% were counted once. The top ten clones comprise around 10% of the sample.

These data belong to a study of T-cell memory formation after mild COVID-19 (dated by TCRdb to the early 2020s). Study-level background: TCR sequence clusters from the two donors were found to be largely donor specific. In two donors, T-cell clones that expanded and contracted after mild COVID-19 were followed by sequencing TCRalpha and TCRbeta repertoires longitudinally. The cohort was made up of two young adult volunteers, one female and one male, who were previously healthy.

Ficoll-Paque density gradient centrifugation was the method used to isolate PBMCs. What the research found in general, with its limitations: Contracting CD4+ clones turned up mainly in the CM and EM memory subsets, whereas EMRA was where CD8+ clones were enriched. Clones contracting from day 15 to 85 had balanced CD4/CD8 phenotypes, while a second wave expanding from day 15 to 37 was biased towards CD4+. Only a couple of mild cases were covered in the study, and larger cohorts including severe cases with pre-infection samples were considered necessary. Some responding clones were detected in pre-infection memory, which suggested that pre-existing cross-reactive memory T cells had joined the SARS-CoV-2 response. The second-wave clones that peaked on day 37 were not confirmed to be SARS-CoV-2 specific.

Sequences SEHNR (CDR1) and FQNEAQ (CDR2) are obtained from the germline V gene (reference sequence). The CDR3 holds 15 amino acids from the cysteine to the phenylalanine. The read is trimmed to its CDR3 DNA, 45 bases read in frame from base 1. V is cut back by 5 bases and J by 4 bases, with 6 bases in the junction unmatched. The TCR originated in an adult woman who had mild COVID-19 (a few samples of this study predate the infection). The sample titles of this study are shuffled in the database, so cell type and time point are left out; the donor was told from shared clones. The sequencing sample was made of PBMCs or a T cell subset sorted from them (not recorded which). The chain is encoded by TRBV7-9 joined to TRBJ2-3; the junction holds 10 bases that match TRBD2. The CDR3 region: CASSHGTSEPDTQYF. The DNA reads as follows: TGTGCCAGCAGCCACGGGACTAGCGAACCAGATACGCAGTATTTT.